Sequencing of this TCR beta chain was carried out in a study of cytomegalovirus exposure and HLA in healthy donors. This clone turned up a few times. Amplification used 60 Vbeta primers and 13 Jbeta primers. Sequencing used immunoSEQ multiplex PCR; TCRdb keeps in-frame clones, though not all of them. The data hold some 220,000 clones, with about three quarters observed a single time. J lost 0 bases, V lost 2 bases, and 0 bases had no gene match. The CDR3 loop spans 15 amino acids. CDR1 MDHEN and CDR2 SYDVKM come from the germline V gene. The genes are TRBV28 and TRBJ2-2, with TRBD2 matching 7 bases. The TCR originated in a woman between 55 and 75 years old in good health and CMV-seropositive. The sequenced sample consisted of PBMCs. In nucleotides, the CDR3 is TGTGCCAGCAGTTTAGGACTAGCGAACACCGGGGAGCTGTTTTTT. This translates into CASSLGLANTGELFF.